Below are 25 T cell receptor beta chains sequenced from a single sample in a study of blood T cell repertoires in COVID-19. TCRdb's table, derived via immunoSEQ multiplex PCR, lists solely in-frame clones and lacks some. In the table there are tens of thousands of clones, 75% to 80% of which are singletons. Sequenced sample: peripheral blood. The receptors here all came from a man in his 70s with COVID-19, enrolled during active disease.

This chain connects TRBV27 to TRBJ1-1; unclear D gene. Germline V gives CDR1 MNHEY, CDR2 SMNVEV (reference sequence). V lost 5 bases, J lost 2 bases, and 3 bases lay in between. This CDR3 is built from 11 residues. CDR3 bases: TGTGCCAGCAGTCTAAACACTGAAGCTTTCTTT. Translation gives CASSLNTEAFF.

The chain has TRBV30 and TRBJ2-3, with D unresolved. V lost 3 bases and J 3 bases, leaving 4 bases between the germline ends. CDR3 size: 11 residues. Germline values: CDR1 GTSNPN, CDR2 SVGIG (reference sequence). CDR3 region: CAWRRTDTQYF. CDR3 DNA: TGTGCCTGGAGGAGGACAGATACGCAGTATTTT.

The chain employs TRBV3-1 (or the pseudogene TRBV3-2) and TRBJ1-2; TRBD1 matches 8 bases. The CDR3 is 14 amino acids. The germline CDR1 and CDR2 sequences are LGHDT and YNNKEL (reference sequence). Trimming removed 4 bases from V and 2 bases from J; junction bases left unmatched: 3. DNA for the CDR3: TGTGCCAGCAGCCGACAGGGGTCCAACTATGGCTACACCTTC. Translated: CASSRQGSNYGYTF.

This clone was observed a single time. The J gene is TRBJ2-1, the V gene TRBV4-1; 11 bases agree with TRBD2. Germline-derived CDR1 and CDR2 are MGHRA and YSYEKL. Trimming cost V 7 bases and J 0 bases; bases outside gene matches: 17. This CDR3 contains 20 residues. Written as DNA, the CDR3 is TGCGCCAGCACCAGAAGTCTGGTCCTAGCGGGAGGTAGCTCCTACAATGAGCAGTTCTTC. This translates into CASTRSLVLAGGSSYNEQFF.

V is TRBV5-1 and J is TRBJ2-7; tentatively, D is TRBD2 (6 bases). V lost 4 bases and J lost 0, with 14 bases in between. The CDR3 is made up of 15 amino acids. Germline V gives CDR1 SGHRS, CDR2 YFSETQ. In DNA, the CDR3 is TGCGCCAGCAGCCCAGACGGGGGATCCTCCTACGAGCAGTACTTC. It translates to CASSPDGGSSYEQYF.

The chain links TRBV7-9 to TRBJ1-3; D gene ambiguous. Germline V lookup: CDR1 SEHNR, CDR2 FQNEAQ (reference sequence). V was pared by 2 bases and J by 2 bases, with 7 bases between. This CDR3 has 14 residues. The chain's CDR3 is CASSLWSAGNTIYF. CDR3 DNA sequence: TGTGCCAGCAGCTTATGGTCAGCTGGAAACACCATATATTTT.

This chain uses TRBV5-6 with TRBJ2-5; D is perhaps TRBD2 (7 bases). With 0 bases removed from V and 4 bases from J, the gap between germline ends came to 19 bases. The germline CDR1 and CDR2 sequences are SGHDT and YYEEEE. The CDR3 loop spans 17 amino acids. In nucleotides, the CDR3 is TGTGCCAGCAGCTTGGGGGGCGGGGGCCTCGGTCGAGAGACCCAGTACTTC. Its protein is CASSLGGGGLGRETQYF.

This chain joins TRBV7-9 and TRBJ2-3; D might be TRBD2 (6 bases). The germline V and J ends were trimmed by 6 bases and 7 bases, with 14 bases remaining between them. Looked up from germline, CDR1 is SEHNR and CDR2 is FQNEAQ (reference sequence). The CDR3 is made up of 13 amino acids. CDR3 residues: CASRGSGGNTQYF. The CDR3 DNA is TGTGCCAGCAGGGGCAGCGGAGGGAATACGCAGTATTTT.

The genes are TRBV27 and TRBJ2-2, with TRBD2 identical over 10 bases. CDR3 length: 15 residues. In germline, CDR1 is MNHEY, CDR2 SMNVEV (reference sequence). The trim removed 6 bases at V and 0 bases at J, leaving 1 base unmatched. The CDR3 loop reads CASRLAGANTGELFF. The CDR3 DNA follows: TGTGCCAGCAGGCTAGCGGGAGCGAACACCGGGGAGCTGTTTTTT.

The gene calls are TRBV7-9 and TRBJ1-2; no firm D call. This CDR3 contains 12 residues. With 0 bases removed from V and 6 bases from J, the gap between germline ends came to 5 bases. CDR1 and CDR2 from the germline V gene are SEHNR and FQNEAQ (reference sequence). CDR3 sequence: CASSLARDGYTF. The CDR3 DNA reads as TGTGCCAGCAGCTTAGCGAGAGATGGCTACACCTTC.

Only one count was recorded for this clone. The chain recombines TRBV4-2 with TRBJ2-3; 9 bases are shared with TRBD2. Germline values: CDR1 LGHNA, CDR2 YNFKEQ. Losses at the gene ends were 0 bases for V and 5 bases for J; bases not matched to a gene: 9. The CDR3 has 17 residues. CDR3 in amino acids: CASSQEIAGAGIDTQYF. CDR3 sequence (DNA): TGTGCCAGCAGCCAAGAAATAGCGGGAGCTGGTATAGATACGCAGTATTTT.

This clone was detected ten times or more. The chain uses TRBV6-5 and TRBJ1-1; D is possibly TRBD1 (5 bases). CDR3 length: 14 amino acids. The germline CDR1 and CDR2 sequences are MNHEY and SVGAGI. The ends were cut back, 7 bases at V and 7 bases at J, with 19 bases in the middle. The CDR3 spells CASTVIGGGGEAFF. The CDR3 DNA sequence: TGTGCCAGCACCGTTATTGGCGGGGGGGGTGAAGCTTTCTTT.

The V and J genes are TRBV18 and TRBJ1-2, with D possibly TRBD1 on 6 matching bases. Trimming shortened V by 3 bases and J by 5 bases, and 16 bases separated the two germline ends. CDR3 length equals 15 residues. CDR1 is KGHSH, CDR2 LQKENI, per germline. The CDR3 loop reads CASSPQEGGPYGYTF. The CDR3 region has the DNA TGTGCCAGCTCACCTCAAGAGGGGGGGCCGTATGGCTACACCTTC.

The chain couples TRBV5-5 to TRBJ1-3, with TRBD1 identical over 7 bases. The CDR3 consists of 17 residues. CDR1 and CDR2 (germline): SGHKS, YYEKEE (reference sequence). V lost 3 bases to trimming and J lost 1 base; unmatched junction nucleotides: 10. The CDR3 reads CASSWAAGGNSGNTIYF. CDR3 coding DNA: TGTGCCAGCAGCTGGGCGGCAGGGGGGAATTCTGGAAACACCATATATTTT.

This clone was seen a handful of times. The rearrangement uses TRBV6-5 and TRBJ2-7; the D gene is possibly TRBD2 (6 bases). The CDR3 has 14 amino acids. The germline V gene encodes CDR1 MNHEY and CDR2 SVGAGI. The V and J ends lost 0 bases and 3 bases respectively, with 9 bases between them. CDR3 sequence: CASSYSSGDYEQYF. CDR3 sequence (DNA): TGTGCCAGCAGTTACTCTTCGGGAGACTACGAGCAGTACTTC.

The chain couples TRBV10-3 to TRBJ2-5; no definite D call. Trimming removed 5 bases from V and 5 bases from J, with 6 bases in between. The CDR3 contains 11 residues. Germline V gene data show CDR1 as ENHRY and CDR2 as SYGVKD. The CDR3 DNA follows: TGTGCCATCAGTAATGAGGAGACCCAGTACTTC. Translating gives CAISNEETQYF.

This chain joins TRBV7-9 and TRBJ1-1; D ambiguous. This CDR3 comprises 14 residues. Trimming removed 4 bases from V and 1 base from J, with 10 bases in between. The germline V gene has CDR1 SEHNR and CDR2 FQNEAQ (reference sequence). The CDR3 nucleotides are TGTGCCAGCAGCTCTGAATCGGGGAACACTGAAGCTTTCTTT. This sequence encodes CASSSESGNTEAFF.

CDR3 protein: CANRTSNYNEQFF. CDR3 nucleotides: TGTGCCAATAGGACTAGCAACTACAATGAGCAGTTCTTC. V and J are TRBV10-3 and TRBJ2-1, with TRBD2 matching over 8 bases. V was pared by 10 bases and J by 3 bases, with 5 bases of the junction left unmatched. Germline-derived CDR1 and CDR2 are ENHRY and SYGVKD. The CDR3 runs 13 residues.

The chain uses TRBV10-3 and TRBJ1-2, with D unresolved. Trimming took 3 bases from V and 6 from J, leaving 14 bases between them. The CDR3 spans 14 residues. CDR1 is ENHRY, CDR2 SYGVKD, per germline. The chain's CDR3 is CAISDFGESDGYTF. The DNA for the CDR3 is TGTGCCATCAGTGATTTCGGGGAATCCGATGGCTACACCTTC.

This rearrangement joins TRBV5-4 to TRBJ2-2; no clear D. The length of the CDR3 is 15 residues. V was cut by 0 bases and J by 0 bases, with 6 bases left in between. Germline V gene data show CDR1 as SGHNT and CDR2 as YYREEE (reference sequence). The CDR3 DNA follows: TGTGCCAGCAGCTTGGGCAGTCCGAACACCGGGGAGCTGTTTTTT. Encoded protein: CASSLGSPNTGELFF.

The J gene is TRBJ1-1, the V gene TRBV28, with 9 bases aligning to TRBD1. V dropped 7 bases and J dropped 6; count of bases not matched to a gene: 9. The germline CDR1 and CDR2 sequences are MDHEN and SYDVKM. This CDR3 comprises 14 residues. Written as DNA, the CDR3 is TGTGCCAGCAAAACAGGGGGCGTTTACGCTGAAGCTTTCTTT. This encodes CASKTGGVYAEAFF.

The V gene is TRBV4-2, the J gene TRBJ1-1, with 7 bases identical to TRBD1. This CDR3 has 14 residues. Germline CDR1 LGHNA, CDR2 YNFKEQ. J lost 10 bases, V lost 3 bases, and 11 bases had no gene match. CDR3 in amino acids: CASSQGVEGAGAFF. Here the CDR3 DNA reads TGTGCCAGCAGCCAGGGCGTAGAGGGGGCCGGAGCTTTCTTT.

The CDR3 DNA reads as TGTGCCAGCAGCTTGGGGAGGACAGGGGGCGCAACTAATGAAAAACTGTTTTTT. Its protein product is CASSLGRTGGATNEKLFF. J is TRBJ1-4 and V is TRBV5-5; 11 nucleotides line up with TRBD1. Looked up from germline, CDR1 is SGHKS and CDR2 is YYEKEE (reference sequence). Trimming took 0 bases from V and 0 from J; bases not matched to a gene: 4. This CDR3 comprises 18 residues.

The chain links TRBV7-8 to TRBJ2-7; D gene ambiguous. The CDR3 covers 12 residues. V lost 1 base and J lost 10, with 11 bases in between. Germline V gives CDR1 SGHVS, CDR2 FQNEAQ. The CDR3 region has the DNA TGTGCCAGCAGCTTAGGCCGTCGGGTACAGTACTTC. Its translation is CASSLGRRVQYF.

V and J are TRBV7-9 and TRBJ2-1; 13 bases align to TRBD2. CDR1 is SEHNR, CDR2 FQNEAQ, per germline (reference sequence). V shed 6 bases, J shed 4 bases, and the junction held 9 bases outside the gene matches. The CDR3 runs 17 residues. The CDR3 DNA reads TGTGCCAGCAGTCGCCCACTAGCGGGAGGGCGATACAATGAGCAGTTCTTC. Amino acids: CASSRPLAGGRYNEQFF.